This T cell receptor (beta chain) was documented in a study of control samples from healthy donors and cancer patients. Produced via immunoSEQ multiplex PCR; TCRdb's table is partial and in-frame only. The data hold about 150,000 clones, with 93% observed a single time. Germline CDR1 reads MDHEN; CDR2 reads SYDVKM. The V end lost 7 bases, the J end lost 3 bases, and 10 bases lay between the germline ends. The CDR3 spans 13 residues. This TCR derives from a man between 45 and 60 years old in good health. The chain has TRBV28 and TRBJ1-5, with D possibly matching TRBD1 (5 bases). The sample comprised blood. The CDR3 loop is CASKWTLNQPQHF. The CDR3, as DNA: TGTGCCAGCAAATGGACACTCAATCAGCCCCAGCATTTT.